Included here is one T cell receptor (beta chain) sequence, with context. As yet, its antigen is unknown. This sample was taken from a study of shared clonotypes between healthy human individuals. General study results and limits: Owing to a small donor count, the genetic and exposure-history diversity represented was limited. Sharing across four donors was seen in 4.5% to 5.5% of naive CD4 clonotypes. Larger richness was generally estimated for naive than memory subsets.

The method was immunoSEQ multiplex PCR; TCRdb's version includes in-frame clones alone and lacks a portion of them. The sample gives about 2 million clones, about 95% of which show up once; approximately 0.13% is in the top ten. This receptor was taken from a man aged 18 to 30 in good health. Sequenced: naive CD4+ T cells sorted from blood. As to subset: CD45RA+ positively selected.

The CDR3 DNA is TGTGCCAGCAGCTCGGGACGGCCTTCCTACGAGCAGTACTTC. The encoded protein is CASSSGRPSYEQYF. J is TRBJ2-7 and V is TRBV5-4; D is possibly TRBD1 or TRBD2 (5 bases each). Trimming took off 3 bases at V and 1 base at J, with 11 bases between the two ends. Looked up from germline, CDR1 is SGHNT and CDR2 is YYREEE (reference sequence). This CDR3 spans 14 amino acids.